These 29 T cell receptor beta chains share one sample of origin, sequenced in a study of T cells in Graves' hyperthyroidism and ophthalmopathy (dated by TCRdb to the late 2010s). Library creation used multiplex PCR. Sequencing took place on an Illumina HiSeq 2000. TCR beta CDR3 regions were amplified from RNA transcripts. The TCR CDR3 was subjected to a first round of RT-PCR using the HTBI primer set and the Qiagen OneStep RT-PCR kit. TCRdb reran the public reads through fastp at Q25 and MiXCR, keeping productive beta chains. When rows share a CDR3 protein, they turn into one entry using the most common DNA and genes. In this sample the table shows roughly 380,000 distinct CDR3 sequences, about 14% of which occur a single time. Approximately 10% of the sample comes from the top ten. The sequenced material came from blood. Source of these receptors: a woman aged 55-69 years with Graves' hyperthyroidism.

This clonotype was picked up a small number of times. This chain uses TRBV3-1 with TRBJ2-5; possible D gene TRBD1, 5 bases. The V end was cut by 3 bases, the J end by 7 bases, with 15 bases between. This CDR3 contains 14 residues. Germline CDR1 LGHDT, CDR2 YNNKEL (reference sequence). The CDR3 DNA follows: TGTGCCAGCAGCCACACGACAGCTTACCGGACCCAGTACTTC. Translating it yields CASSHTTAYRTQYF.

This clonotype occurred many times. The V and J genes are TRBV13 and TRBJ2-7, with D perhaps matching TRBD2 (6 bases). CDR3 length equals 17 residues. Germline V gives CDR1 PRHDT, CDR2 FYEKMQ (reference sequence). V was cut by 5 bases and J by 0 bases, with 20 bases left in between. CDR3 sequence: CASSLMFRDSSSYEQYF. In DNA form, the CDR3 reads TGTGCCAGCAGCCTAATGTTCCGGGACTCAAGCTCCTACGAGCAGTACTTC.

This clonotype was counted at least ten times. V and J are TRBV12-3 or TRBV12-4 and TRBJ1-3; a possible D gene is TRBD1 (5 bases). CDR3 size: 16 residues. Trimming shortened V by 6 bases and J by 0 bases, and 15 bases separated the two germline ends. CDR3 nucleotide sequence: TGTGCCAGCAGAGCCCGACAGTTCTACTCTGGAAACACCATATATTTT. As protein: CASRARQFYSGNTIYF.

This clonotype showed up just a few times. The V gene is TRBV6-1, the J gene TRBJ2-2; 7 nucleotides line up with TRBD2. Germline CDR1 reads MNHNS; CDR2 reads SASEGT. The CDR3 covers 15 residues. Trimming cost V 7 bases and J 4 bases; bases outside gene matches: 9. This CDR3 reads CASKNLAEFTGELFF. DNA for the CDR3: TGTGCCAGCAAAAACCTAGCGGAATTCACCGGGGAGCTGTTTTTT.

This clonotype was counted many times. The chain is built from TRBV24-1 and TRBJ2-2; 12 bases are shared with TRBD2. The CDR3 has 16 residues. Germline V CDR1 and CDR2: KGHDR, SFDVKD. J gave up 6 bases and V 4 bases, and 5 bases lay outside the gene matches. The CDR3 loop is CATSDPGLAGAGELFF. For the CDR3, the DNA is TGTGCCACCAGTGACCCGGGACTAGCGGGCGCCGGGGAGCTGTTTTTT.

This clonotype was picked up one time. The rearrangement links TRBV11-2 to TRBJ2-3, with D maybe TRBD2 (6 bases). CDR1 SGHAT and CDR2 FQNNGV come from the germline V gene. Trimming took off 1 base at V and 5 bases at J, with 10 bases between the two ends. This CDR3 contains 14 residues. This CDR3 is CASSLGWRGDTQYF. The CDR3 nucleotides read TGTGCCAGCAGCTTAGGTTGGAGGGGAGATACGCAGTATTTT. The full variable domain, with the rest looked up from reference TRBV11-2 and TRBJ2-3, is EAGVAQSPRYKIIEKRQSVAFWCNPISGHATLYWYQQILGQGPKLLIQFQNNGVVDDSQLPKDRFSAERLKGVDSTLKIQPAKLEDSAVYLCASSLGWRGDTQYFGPGTRLTVL.

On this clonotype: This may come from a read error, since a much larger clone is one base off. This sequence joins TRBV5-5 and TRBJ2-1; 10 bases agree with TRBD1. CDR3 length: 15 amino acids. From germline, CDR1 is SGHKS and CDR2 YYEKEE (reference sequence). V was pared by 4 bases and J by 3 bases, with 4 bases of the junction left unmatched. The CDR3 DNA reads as TGTGCCAGCAGCCCCGGGACAGGGGACTACAATGAGCAGTTCTTC. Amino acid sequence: CASSPGTGDYNEQFF.

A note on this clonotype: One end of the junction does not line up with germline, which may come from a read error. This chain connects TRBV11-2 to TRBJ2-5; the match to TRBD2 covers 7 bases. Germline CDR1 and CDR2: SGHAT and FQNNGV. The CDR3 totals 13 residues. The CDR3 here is CASSLAGMKTQYF. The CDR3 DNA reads TGTGCTAGCAGCTTAGCGGGTATGAAGACCCAGTACTTC.

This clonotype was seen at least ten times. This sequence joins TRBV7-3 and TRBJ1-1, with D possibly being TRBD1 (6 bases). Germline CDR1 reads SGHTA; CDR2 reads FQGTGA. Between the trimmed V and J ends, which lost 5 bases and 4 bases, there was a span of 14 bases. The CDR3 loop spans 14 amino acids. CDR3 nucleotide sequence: TGTGCCAGCAGCCTCTACGGGGGCTCCACTGAAGCTTTCTTT. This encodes CASSLYGGSTEAFF.

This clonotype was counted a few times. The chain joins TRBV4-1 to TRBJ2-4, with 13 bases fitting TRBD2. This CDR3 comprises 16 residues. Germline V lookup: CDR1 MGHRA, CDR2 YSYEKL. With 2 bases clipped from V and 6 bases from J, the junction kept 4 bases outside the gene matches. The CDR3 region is CASSQPGLAGPNIQYF. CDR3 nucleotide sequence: TGCGCCAGCAGCCAACCGGGACTAGCGGGACCAAACATTCAGTACTTC.

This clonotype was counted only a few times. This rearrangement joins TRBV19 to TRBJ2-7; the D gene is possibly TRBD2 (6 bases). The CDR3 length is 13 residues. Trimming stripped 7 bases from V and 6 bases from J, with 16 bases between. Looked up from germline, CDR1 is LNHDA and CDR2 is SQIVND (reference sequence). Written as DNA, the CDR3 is TGTGCCAGTACCACGACCGCGGGGCGCGAGCAGTACTTC. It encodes CASTTTAGREQYF.

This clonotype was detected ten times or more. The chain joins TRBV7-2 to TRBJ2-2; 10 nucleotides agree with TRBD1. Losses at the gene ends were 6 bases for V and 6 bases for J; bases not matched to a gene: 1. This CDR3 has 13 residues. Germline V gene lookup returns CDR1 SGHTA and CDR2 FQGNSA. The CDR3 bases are TGTGCCAGCAGAGGACAGGGGGCCGGGGAGCTGTTTTTT. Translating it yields CASRGQGAGELFF.

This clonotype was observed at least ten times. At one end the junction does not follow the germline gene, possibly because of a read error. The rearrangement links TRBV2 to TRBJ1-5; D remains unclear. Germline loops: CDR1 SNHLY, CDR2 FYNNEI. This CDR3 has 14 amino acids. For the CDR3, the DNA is TGTGCCAGCACCCCTAACCCTAGCCATCAGCCCCAGCATTTT. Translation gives CASTPNPSHQPQHF.

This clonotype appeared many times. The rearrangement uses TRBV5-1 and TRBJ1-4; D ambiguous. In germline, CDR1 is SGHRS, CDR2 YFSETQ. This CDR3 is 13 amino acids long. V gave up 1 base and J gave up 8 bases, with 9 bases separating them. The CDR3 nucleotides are TGCGCCAGCAGCTTGTTCTCAATGGAAAAACTGTTTTTT. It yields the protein CASSLFSMEKLFF.

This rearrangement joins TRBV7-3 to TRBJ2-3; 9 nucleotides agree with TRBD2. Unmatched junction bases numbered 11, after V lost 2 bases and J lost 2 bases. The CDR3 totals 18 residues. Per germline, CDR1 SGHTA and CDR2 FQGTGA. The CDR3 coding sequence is TGTGCCAGCAGCTTAGCGCGGGGCCTAGCGGGACTCACAGATACGCAGTATTTT. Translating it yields CASSLARGLAGLTDTQYF.

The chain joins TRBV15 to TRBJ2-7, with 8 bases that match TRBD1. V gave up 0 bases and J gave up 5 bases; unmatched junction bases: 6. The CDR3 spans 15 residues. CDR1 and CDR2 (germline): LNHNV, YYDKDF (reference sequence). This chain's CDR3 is CATSRDWQGANEQYF. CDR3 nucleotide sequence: TGTGCCACCAGCAGAGATTGGCAGGGGGCGAACGAGCAGTACTTC.

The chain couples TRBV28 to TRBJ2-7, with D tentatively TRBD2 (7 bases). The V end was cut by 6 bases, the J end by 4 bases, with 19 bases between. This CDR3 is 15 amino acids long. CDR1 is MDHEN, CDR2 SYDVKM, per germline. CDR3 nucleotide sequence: TGTGCCAGCAGAGTGGGGGGGCTTGATACTTACGAGCAGTACTTC. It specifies CASRVGGLDTYEQYF.

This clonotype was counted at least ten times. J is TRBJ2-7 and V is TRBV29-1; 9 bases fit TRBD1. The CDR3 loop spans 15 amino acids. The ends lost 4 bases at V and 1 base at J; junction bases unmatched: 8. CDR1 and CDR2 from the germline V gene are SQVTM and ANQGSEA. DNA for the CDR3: TGCAGCGTTGGGCCGGGACAGGGTCTTTCCTACGAGCAGTACTTC. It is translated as CSVGPGQGLSYEQYF.

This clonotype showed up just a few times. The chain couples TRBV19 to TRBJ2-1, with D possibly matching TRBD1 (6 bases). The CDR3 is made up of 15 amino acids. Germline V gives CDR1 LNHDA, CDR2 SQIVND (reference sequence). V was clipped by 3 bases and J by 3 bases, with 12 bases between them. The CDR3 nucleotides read TGTGCCAGTAGTATCTCCGGACAGCTCTACAATGAGCAGTTCTTC. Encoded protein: CASSISGQLYNEQFF.

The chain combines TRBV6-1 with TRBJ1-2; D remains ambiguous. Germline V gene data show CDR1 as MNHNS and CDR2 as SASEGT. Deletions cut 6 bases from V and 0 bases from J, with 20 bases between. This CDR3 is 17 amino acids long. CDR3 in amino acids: CASRPATLDRANYGYTF. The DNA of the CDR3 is TGTGCCAGCAGACCGGCGACGCTGGACCGTGCTAACTATGGCTACACCTTC.

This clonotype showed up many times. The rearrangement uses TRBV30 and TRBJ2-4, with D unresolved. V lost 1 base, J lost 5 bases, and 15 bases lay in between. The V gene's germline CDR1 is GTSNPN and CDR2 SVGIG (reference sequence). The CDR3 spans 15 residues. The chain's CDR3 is CAWSAPPVRQNIQYF. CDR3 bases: TGTGCCTGGAGTGCCCCCCCGGTCAGACAAAACATTCAGTACTTC.

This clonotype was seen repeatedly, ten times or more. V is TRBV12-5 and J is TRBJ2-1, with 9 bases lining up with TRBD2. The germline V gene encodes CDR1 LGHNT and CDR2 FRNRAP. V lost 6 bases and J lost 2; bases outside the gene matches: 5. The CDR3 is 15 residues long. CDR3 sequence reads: CASGHSGSTYNEQFF. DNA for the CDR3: TGTGCTAGTGGCCATAGCGGGAGTACCTACAATGAGCAGTTCTTC.

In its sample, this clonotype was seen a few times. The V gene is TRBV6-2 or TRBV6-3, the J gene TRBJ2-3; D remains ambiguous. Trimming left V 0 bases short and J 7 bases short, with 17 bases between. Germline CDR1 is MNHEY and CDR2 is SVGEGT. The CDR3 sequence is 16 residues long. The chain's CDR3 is CASSYSETPSLYTQYF. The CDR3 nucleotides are TGTGCCAGCAGTTACTCTGAGACACCCTCACTTTATACGCAGTATTTT.

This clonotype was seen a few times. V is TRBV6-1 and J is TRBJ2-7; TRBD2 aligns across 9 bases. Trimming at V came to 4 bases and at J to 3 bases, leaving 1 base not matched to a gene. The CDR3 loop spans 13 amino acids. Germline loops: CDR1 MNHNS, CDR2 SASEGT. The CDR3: CASSGREGYEQYF. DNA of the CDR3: TGTGCCAGCAGTGGGCGGGAGGGCTACGAGCAGTACTTC.

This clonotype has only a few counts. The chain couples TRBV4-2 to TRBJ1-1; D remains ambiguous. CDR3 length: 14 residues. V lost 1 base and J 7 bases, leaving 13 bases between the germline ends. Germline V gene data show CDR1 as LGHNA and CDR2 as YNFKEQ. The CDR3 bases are TGTGCCAGCAGCCAAGTTCCCGGCGGCGGTGAAGCTTTCTTT. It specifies CASSQVPGGGEAFF.

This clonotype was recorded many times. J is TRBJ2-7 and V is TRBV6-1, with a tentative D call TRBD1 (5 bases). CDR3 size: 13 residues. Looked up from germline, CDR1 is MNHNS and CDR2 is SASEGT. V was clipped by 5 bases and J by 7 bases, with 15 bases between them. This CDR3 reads CASSMGRAREQYF. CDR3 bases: TGTGCCAGCAGTATGGGGCGAGCGCGGGAGCAGTACTTC.

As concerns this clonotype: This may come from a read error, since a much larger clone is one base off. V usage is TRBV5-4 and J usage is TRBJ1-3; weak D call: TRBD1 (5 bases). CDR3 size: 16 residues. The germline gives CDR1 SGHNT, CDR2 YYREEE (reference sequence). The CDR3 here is CASSLLGRSSGNTMYF. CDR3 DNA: TGTGCCAGCAGCTTGTTGGGACGCAGCTCTGGAAACACCATGTATTTT. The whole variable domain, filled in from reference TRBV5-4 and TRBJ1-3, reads ETGVTQSPTHLIKTRGQQVTLRCSSQSGHNTVSWYQQALGQGPQFIFQYYREEENGRGNFPPRFSGLQFPNYSSELNVNALELDDSALYLCASSLLGRSSGNTMYFGEGSWLTVV.

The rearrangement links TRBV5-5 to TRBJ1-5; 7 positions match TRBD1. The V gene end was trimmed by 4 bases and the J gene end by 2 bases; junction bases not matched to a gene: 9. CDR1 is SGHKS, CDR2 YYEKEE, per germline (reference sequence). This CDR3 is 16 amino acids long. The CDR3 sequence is CASSKRQGWGNQPQHF. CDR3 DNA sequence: TGTGCCAGCAGCAAGAGACAGGGATGGGGCAATCAGCCCCAGCATTTT.

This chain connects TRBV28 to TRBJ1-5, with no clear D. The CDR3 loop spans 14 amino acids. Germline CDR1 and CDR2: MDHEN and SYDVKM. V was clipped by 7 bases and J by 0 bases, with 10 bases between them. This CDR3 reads CASTSLISNQPQHF. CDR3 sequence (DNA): TGTGCCAGCACTAGTTTAATTAGCAATCAGCCCCAGCATTTT. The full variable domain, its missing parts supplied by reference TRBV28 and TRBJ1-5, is DVKVTQSSRYLVKRTGEKVFLECVQDMDHENMFWYRQDPGLGLRLIYFSYDVKMKEKGDIPEGYSVSREKKERFSLILESASTNQTSMYLCASTSLISNQPQHFGDGTRLSIL.